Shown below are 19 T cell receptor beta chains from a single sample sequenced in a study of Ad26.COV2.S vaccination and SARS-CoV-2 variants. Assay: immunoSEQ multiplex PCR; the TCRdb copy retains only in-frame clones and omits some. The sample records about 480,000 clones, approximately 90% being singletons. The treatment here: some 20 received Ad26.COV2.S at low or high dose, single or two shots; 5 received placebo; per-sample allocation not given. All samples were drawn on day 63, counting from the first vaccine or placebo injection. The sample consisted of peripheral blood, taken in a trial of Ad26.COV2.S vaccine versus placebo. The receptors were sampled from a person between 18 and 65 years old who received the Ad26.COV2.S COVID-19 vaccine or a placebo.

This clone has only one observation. The CDR3 region has the DNA TGTGCCAGCAGCGTAGTGGGCAGGGCCTCTGGAAACACCATATATTTT. It translates to CASSVVGRASGNTIYF. This rearrangement joins TRBV9 to TRBJ1-3; tentative D call: TRBD1 (5 bases). The CDR3 has 16 amino acids. Germline V gene lookup returns CDR1 SGDLS and CDR2 YYNGEE. V was clipped by 0 bases and J by 0 bases, with 10 bases between them.

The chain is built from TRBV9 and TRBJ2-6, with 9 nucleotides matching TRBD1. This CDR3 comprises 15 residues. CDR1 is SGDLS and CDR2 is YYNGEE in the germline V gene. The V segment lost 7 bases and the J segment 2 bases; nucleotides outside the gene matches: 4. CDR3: CASGTGTTGANVLTF. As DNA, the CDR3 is TGTGCCAGCGGGACAGGGACCACTGGGGCCAACGTCCTGACTTTC.

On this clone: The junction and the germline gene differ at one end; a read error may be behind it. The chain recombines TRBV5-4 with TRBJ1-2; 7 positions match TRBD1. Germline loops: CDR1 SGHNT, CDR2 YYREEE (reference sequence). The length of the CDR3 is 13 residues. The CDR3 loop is CASSLAGTADLAF. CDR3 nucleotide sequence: TGTGCCAGCAGCTTGGCCGGGACAGCTGACCTTGCCTTC.

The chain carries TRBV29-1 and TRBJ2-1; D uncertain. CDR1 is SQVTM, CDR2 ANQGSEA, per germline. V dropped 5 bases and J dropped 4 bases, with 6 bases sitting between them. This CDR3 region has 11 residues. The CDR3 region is CSVYLYNEQFF. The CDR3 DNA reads TGCAGCGTTTACCTGTACAATGAGCAGTTCTTC.

The CDR3 DNA sequence: TGTGCCAGCAGCCAAAACGCGGCGGGAGTGAACTACGAGCAGTACTTC. Translation: CASSQNAAGVNYEQYF. The chain recombines TRBV4-2 with TRBJ2-7; the match to TRBD2 covers 7 bases. The CDR3 is made up of 16 amino acids. V trimming: 2 bases; J trimming: 3 bases; junction bases outside the gene matches: 10. Germline V lookup: CDR1 LGHNA, CDR2 YNFKEQ.

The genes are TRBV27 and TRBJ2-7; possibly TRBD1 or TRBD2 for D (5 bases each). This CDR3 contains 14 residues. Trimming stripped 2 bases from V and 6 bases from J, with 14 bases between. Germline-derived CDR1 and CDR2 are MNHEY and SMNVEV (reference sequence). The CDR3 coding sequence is TGTGCCAGCAGTTTAAGGGACGGGAACGGCGAGCAGTACTTC. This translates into CASSLRDGNGEQYF.

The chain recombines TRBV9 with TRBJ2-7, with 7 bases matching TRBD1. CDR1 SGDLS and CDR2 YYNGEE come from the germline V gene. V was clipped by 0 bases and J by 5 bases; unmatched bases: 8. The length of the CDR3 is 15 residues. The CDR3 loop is CASSVGRDSSHEQYF. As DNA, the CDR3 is TGTGCCAGCAGCGTAGGTCGGGACAGCTCACACGAGCAGTACTTC.

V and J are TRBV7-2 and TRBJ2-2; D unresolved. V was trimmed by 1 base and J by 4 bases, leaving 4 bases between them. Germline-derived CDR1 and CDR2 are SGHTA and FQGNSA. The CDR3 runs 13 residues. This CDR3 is CASSLDGTGELFF. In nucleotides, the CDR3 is TGTGCCAGCAGCTTAGACGGCACCGGGGAGCTGTTTTTT.

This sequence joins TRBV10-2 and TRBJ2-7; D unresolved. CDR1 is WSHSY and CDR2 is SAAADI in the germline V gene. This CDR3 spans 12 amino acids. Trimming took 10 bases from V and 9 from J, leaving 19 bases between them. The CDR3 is CATSPGAMGQYF. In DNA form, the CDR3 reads TGCGCCACCTCCCCCGGAGCCATGGGGCAGTACTTC.

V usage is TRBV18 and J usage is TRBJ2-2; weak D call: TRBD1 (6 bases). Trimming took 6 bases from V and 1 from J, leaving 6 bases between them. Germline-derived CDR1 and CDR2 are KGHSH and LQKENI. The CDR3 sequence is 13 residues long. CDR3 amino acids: CASSRGNTGELFF. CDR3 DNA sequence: TGTGCCAGCTCCAGGGGGAACACCGGGGAGCTGTTTTTT.

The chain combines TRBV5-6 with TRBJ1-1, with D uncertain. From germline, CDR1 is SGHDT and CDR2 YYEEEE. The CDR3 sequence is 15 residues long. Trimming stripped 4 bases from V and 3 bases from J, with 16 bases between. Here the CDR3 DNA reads TGTGCCAGCAGCCGTTACGCGGAAGGGTACACTGAAGCTTTCTTT. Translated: CASSRYAEGYTEAFF.

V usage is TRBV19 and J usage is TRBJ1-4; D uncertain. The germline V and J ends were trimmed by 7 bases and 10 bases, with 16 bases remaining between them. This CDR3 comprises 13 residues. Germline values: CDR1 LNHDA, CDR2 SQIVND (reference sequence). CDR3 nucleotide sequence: TGTGCCAGTAACGGCATTGGACCTGGAAAACTGTTTTTT. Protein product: CASNGIGPGKLFF. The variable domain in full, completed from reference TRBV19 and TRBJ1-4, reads DGGITQSPKYLFRKEGQNVTLSCEQNLNHDAMYWYRQDPGQGLRLIYYSQIVNDFQKGDIAEGYSVSREKKESFPLTVTSAQKNPTAFYLCASNGIGPGKLFFGSGTQLSVL.

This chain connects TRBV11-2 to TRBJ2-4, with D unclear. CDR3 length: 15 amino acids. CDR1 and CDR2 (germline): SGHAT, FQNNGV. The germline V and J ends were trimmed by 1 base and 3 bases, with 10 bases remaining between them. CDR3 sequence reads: CASSLGAVSKNIQYF. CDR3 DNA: TGTGCCAGCAGCTTAGGGGCGGTGAGCAAAAACATTCAGTACTTC.

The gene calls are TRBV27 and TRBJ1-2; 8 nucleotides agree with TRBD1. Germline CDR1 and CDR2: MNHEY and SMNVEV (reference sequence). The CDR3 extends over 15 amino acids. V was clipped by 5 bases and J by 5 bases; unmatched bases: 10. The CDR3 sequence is CASSIAGGDPYGYTF. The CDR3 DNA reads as TGTGCCAGCAGTATAGCAGGGGGCGACCCTTATGGCTACACCTTC.

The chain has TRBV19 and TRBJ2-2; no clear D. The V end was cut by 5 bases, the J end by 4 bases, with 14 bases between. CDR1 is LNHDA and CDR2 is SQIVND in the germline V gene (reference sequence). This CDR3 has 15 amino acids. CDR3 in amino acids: CASSRRNGFTGELFF. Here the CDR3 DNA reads TGTGCCAGTAGTCGAAGAAACGGGTTCACCGGGGAGCTGTTTTTT.

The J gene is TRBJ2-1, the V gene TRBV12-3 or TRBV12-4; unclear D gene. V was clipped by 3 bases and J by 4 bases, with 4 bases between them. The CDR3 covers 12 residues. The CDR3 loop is CASSFPYNEQFF. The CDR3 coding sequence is TGTGCCAGCAGTTTCCCATACAATGAGCAGTTCTTC.

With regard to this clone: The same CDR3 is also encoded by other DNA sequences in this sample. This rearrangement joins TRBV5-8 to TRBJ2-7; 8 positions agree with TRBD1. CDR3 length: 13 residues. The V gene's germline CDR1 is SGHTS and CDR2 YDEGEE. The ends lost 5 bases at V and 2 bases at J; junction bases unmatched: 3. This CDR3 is CASRRTGTYEQYF. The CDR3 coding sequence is TGTGCCAGCAGACGGACAGGGACCTACGAGCAGTACTTC.

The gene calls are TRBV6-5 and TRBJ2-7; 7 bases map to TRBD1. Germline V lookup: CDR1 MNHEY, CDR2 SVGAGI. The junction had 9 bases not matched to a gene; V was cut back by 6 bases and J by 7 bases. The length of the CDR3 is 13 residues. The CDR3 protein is CASRQGQGGEQYF. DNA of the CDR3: TGTGCCAGCAGACAGGGGCAGGGTGGGGAGCAGTACTTC.

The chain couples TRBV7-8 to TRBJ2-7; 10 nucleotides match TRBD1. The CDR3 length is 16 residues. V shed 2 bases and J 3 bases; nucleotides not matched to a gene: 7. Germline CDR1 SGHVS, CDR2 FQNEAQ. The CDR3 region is CASSLFRTGGRYEQYF. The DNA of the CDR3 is TGTGCCAGCAGCTTATTTAGGACAGGGGGACGCTACGAGCAGTACTTC.